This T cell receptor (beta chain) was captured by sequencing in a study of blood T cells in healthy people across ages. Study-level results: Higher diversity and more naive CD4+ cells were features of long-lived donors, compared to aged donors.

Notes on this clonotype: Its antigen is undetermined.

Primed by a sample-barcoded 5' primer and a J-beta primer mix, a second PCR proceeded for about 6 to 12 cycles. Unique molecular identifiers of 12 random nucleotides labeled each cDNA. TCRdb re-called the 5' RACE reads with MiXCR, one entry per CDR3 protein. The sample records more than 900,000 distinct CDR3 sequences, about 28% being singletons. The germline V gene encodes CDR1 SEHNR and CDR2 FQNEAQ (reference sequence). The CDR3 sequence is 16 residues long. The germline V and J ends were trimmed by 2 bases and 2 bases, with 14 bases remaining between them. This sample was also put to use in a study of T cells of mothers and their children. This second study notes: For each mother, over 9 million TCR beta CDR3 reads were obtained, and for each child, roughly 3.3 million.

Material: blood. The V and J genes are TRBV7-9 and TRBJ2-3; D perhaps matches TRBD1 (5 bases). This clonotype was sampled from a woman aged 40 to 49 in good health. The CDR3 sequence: CASSLSLGQSTDTQYF. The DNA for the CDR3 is TGTGCCAGCAGCTTATCGTTGGGGCAATCCACAGATACGCAGTATTTT.